This T cell receptor (beta chain) was sequenced during a study of response to subunit inactivated influenza vaccine. Germline lookup yields CDR1 SGHDT and CDR2 YYEEEE. The CDR3 is 15 residues long. Trimming took 1 base from V and 4 from J, leaving 13 bases between them. Study-wide findings and caveats: New T cells are recruited in small numbers by each seasonal influenza vaccination, according to the authors' suggestion.

This clonotype has more than one count but fewer than ten. Its antigen is undetermined. TCRdb called the RT-PCR reads again in MiXCR, with one record for every CDR3 protein. The sample lists about 610,000 distinct CDR3 sequences; 13% to 15% were seen once. The sequencing used PBMCs from blood, collected less than 13 days after vaccination. The J gene is TRBJ2-3, the V gene TRBV5-6, with a weak D call TRBD2 (5 bases). The receptor was isolated from a man between 45 and 60 years old who received an inactivated influenza vaccine. The CDR3: CASSLLGRAADTQYF. DNA of the CDR3: TGTGCCAGCAGCTTGTTAGGGAGAGCCGCAGATACGCAGTATTTT.